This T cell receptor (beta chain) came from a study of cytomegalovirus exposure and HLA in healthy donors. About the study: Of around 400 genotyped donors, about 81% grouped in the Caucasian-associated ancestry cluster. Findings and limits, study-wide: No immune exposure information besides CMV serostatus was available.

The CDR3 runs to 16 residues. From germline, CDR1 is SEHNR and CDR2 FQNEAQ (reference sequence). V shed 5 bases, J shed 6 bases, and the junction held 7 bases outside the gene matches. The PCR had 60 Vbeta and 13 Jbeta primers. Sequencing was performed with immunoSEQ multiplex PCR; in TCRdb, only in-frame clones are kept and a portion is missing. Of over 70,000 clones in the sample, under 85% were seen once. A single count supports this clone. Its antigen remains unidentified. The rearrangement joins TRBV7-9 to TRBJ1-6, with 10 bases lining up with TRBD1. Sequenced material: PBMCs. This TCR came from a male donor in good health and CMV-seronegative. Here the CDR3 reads CASSEGTGVGNSPLHF. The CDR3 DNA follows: TGTGCCAGCAGCGAAGGGACAGGGGTAGGTAATTCACCCCTCCACTTT.